This TCR beta chain was found in a study of T cell responses to AZD1222 COVID-19 vaccine. As to this clone: Its antigen is unknown.

The length of the CDR3 is 14 residues. V shed 7 bases and J shed 1 base, with 10 bases lying between them. Germline CDR1 and CDR2: SNHLY and FYNNEI. Clones were sequenced by immunoSEQ multiplex PCR, and TCRdb holds only the in-frame ones, with some missing. The data show 120,000 or so clones, around 89% seen once. Study observations and caveats: Breadth and depth of Spike-specific TCRs rose after two AZD1222 doses. Unmutated regions of variants are reportedly targeted by nearly half of spike-specific TCRs.

The clonotype was recovered from an adult in good health. Sample: peripheral blood, taken on day 0 of MenACWY control vaccination. The J gene is TRBJ2-2, the V gene TRBV2; D unclear. CDR3 nucleotide sequence: TGTGCCAGCAAAGTCTCCAGGAACACCGGGGAGCTGTTTTTT. It yields the protein CASKVSRNTGELFF.